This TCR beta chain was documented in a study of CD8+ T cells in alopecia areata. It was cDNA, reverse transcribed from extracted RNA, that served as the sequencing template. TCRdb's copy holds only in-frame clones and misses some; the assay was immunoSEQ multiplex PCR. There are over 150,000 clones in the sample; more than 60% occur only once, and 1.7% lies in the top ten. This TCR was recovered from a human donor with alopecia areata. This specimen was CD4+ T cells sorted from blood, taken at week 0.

The CDR3 reads CASRDGGELFF. The CDR3 DNA is TGCGCCAGCCGGGACGGCGGGGAGCTGTTTTTT. The chain uses TRBV5-1 and TRBJ2-2; the D call may be TRBD1 or TRBD2 (5 bases each). CDR1 SGHRS and CDR2 YFSETQ come from the germline V gene. The CDR3 runs 11 residues. Trimming took off 7 bases at V and 7 bases at J, with 8 bases between the two ends.